One sample yielded the 19 T cell receptor beta chains listed below, sequenced in a study of cytomegalovirus exposure and HLA in healthy donors. Clones were sequenced by immunoSEQ multiplex PCR, and TCRdb holds only the in-frame ones, with some missing. The sample has more than 110,000 clones; less than 90% are singletons. The source material was PBMCs. Receptor source: a man aged 18 to 30 in good health and CMV-seronegative.

The CDR3 nucleotides read TGTGCCAGCAGTGCCCCCGGGACAGGGAGCGAAAAACTGTTTTTT. Translated: CASSAPGTGSEKLFF. The V call is TRBV25-1, the J call TRBJ1-4; the match to TRBD1 covers 9 bases. The CDR3 runs 15 residues. Per germline, CDR1 MGHDK and CDR2 SYGVNS. Germline trimming cut 4 bases from V and 8 bases from J; bases unmatched to any gene: 8. Combining the CDR3 with reference TRBV25-1 and TRBJ1-4 gives the whole variable domain EADIYQTPRYLVIGTGKKITLECSQTMGHDKMYWYQQDPGMELHLIHYSYGVNSTEKGDLSSESTVSRIRTEHFPLTLESARPSHTSQYLCASSAPGTGSEKLFFGSGTQLSVL.

The chain combines TRBV7-9 with TRBJ2-1; 9 nucleotides agree with TRBD1. This CDR3 region has 16 residues. Looked up from germline, CDR1 is SEHNR and CDR2 is FQNEAQ (reference sequence). V shed 7 bases and J 10 bases; nucleotides not matched to a gene: 17. The CDR3 here is CASTPSFDRGRREQFF. The CDR3 bases are TGTGCCAGCACTCCCTCCTTCGACAGGGGGAGGAGAGAGCAGTTCTTC.

The chain couples TRBV2 to TRBJ1-2, with 7 bases aligning to TRBD1. The CDR3 length is 15 residues. The V gene's germline CDR1 is SNHLY and CDR2 FYNNEI. The V and J ends lost 2 bases and 3 bases, in that order; junction bases with no gene match: 6. The DNA for the CDR3 is TGTGCCAGCAGTGAACCTCCGGACAGGCACTATGGCTACACCTTC. It translates to CASSEPPDRHYGYTF.

The chain carries TRBV7-2 and TRBJ2-3; D is possibly TRBD2 (6 bases). The CDR3 sequence is 16 residues long. The V and J ends lost 5 bases and 2 bases respectively, with 17 bases between them. Germline-derived CDR1 and CDR2 are SGHTA and FQGNSA. CDR3 nucleotide sequence: TGTGCCAGCAGCCGTCATCTGTGGGGGGTCACAGATACGCAGTATTTT. Protein product: CASSRHLWGVTDTQYF.

This clone was picked up a small number of times. The rearrangement uses TRBV27 and TRBJ2-1; 7 bases fit TRBD1. V shed 6 bases, J shed 6 bases, and the junction held 14 bases outside the gene matches. The CDR3 consists of 16 residues. The V gene's germline CDR1 is MNHEY and CDR2 SMNVEV (reference sequence). Here the CDR3 reads CASSPNGQEVFNEQFF. The CDR3 nucleotides read TGTGCCAGCAGCCCAAATGGACAGGAGGTTTTCAATGAGCAGTTCTTC.

The CDR3 reads CASTRLDNLNQPQHF. The CDR3 bases are TGTGCCAGCACCCGCCTCGACAACTTGAATCAGCCCCAGCATTTT. The chain uses TRBV6-6 and TRBJ1-5; no definite D call. V lost 7 bases and J lost 4, with 17 bases in between. Germline V gives CDR1 MNHNY, CDR2 SVGAGI (reference sequence). This CDR3 has 15 residues.

The chain couples TRBV29-1 to TRBJ1-5, with 8 positions matching TRBD1. Looked up from germline, CDR1 is SQVTM and CDR2 is ANQGSEA. Germline trimming cut 5 bases from V and 0 bases from J; bases unmatched to any gene: 6. The CDR3 has 15 residues. The CDR3 coding sequence is TGCAGCGTTAGTGACAGGGGTGATAGCAATCAGCCCCAGCATTTT. Protein sequence: CSVSDRGDSNQPQHF. The variable domain in full, with the rest retrieved from reference TRBV29-1 and TRBJ1-5, is SAVISQKPSRDICQRGTSLTIQCQVDSQVTMMFWYRQQPGQSLTLIATANQGSEATYESGFVIDKFPISRPNLTFSTLTVSNMSPEDSSIYLCSVSDRGDSNQPQHFGDGTRLSIL.

The J gene is TRBJ2-7, the V gene TRBV6-5; 7 nucleotides match TRBD1. CDR1 and CDR2 from the germline V gene are MNHEY and SVGAGI. The junction had 13 bases not matched to a gene; V was cut back by 6 bases and J by 5 bases. CDR3 length equals 15 residues. The CDR3 DNA is TGTGCCAGCAGCAAGGACAGGCGACGGGTAAACGAGCAGTACTTC. Amino acid sequence: CASSKDRRRVNEQYF.

This chain uses TRBV27 with TRBJ2-2; D might be TRBD1 (6 bases). V was pared by 6 bases and J by 4 bases, with 30 bases between. From germline, CDR1 is MNHEY and CDR2 SMNVEV (reference sequence). This CDR3 is 20 amino acids long. The CDR3 loop reads CASRPTGSDPWSPVTGELFF. CDR3 nucleotides: TGTGCCAGCAGACCGACAGGCTCAGACCCATGGTCCCCTGTCACCGGGGAGCTGTTTTTT.

The V call is TRBV6-5, the J call TRBJ1-5; TRBD1 matches 9 bases. V dropped 6 bases and J dropped 7; count of bases not matched to a gene: 7. The CDR3 is 14 residues long. CDR1 MNHEY and CDR2 SVGAGI come from the germline V gene. The CDR3 protein is CASRNRGPGQPQHF. The CDR3, as DNA: TGTGCCAGCAGGAACAGGGGGCCGGGGCAGCCCCAGCATTTT.

This clone occurred once. V and J are TRBV5-1 and TRBJ1-2; D uncertain. The germline V gene encodes CDR1 SGHRS and CDR2 YFSETQ. This CDR3 is 13 amino acids long. Trimming removed 0 bases at V and 3 bases at J, with 6 bases between. The CDR3 DNA sequence: TGCGCCAGCAGCTTGGGACACTACTATGGCTACACCTTC. The encoded protein is CASSLGHYYGYTF.

This chain connects TRBV9 to TRBJ2-3; TRBD2 agrees at 9 bases. The CDR3 totals 17 residues. Germline CDR1 and CDR2: SGDLS and YYNGEE. V was clipped by 0 bases and J by 0 bases; unmatched bases: 5. Written as DNA, the CDR3 is TGTGCCAGCAGCGTAGGACTAGCGGTATCTAGCACAGATACGCAGTATTTT. This encodes CASSVGLAVSSTDTQYF.

As to this clone: The same CDR3 also results from other DNA sequences found in this sample. The chain has TRBV6-1 and TRBJ2-3; 8 nucleotides align to TRBD2. The CDR3 contains 15 residues. V was pared by 1 base and J by 4 bases, with 4 bases of the junction left unmatched. Germline CDR1 MNHNS, CDR2 SASEGT. CDR3 in amino acids: CASSEVSGGADTQYF. CDR3 DNA sequence: TGTGCCAGCAGTGAAGTGAGCGGGGGCGCAGATACGCAGTATTTT.

The V gene is TRBV18, the J gene TRBJ1-3; D gene unclear. This CDR3 contains 15 residues. Trimming took off 4 bases at V and 0 bases at J, with 10 bases between the two ends. Germline V gene data show CDR1 as KGHSH and CDR2 as LQKENI. The CDR3 here is CASSQSGSSGNTIYF. CDR3 nucleotide sequence: TGTGCCAGCTCACAATCCGGGAGCTCTGGAAACACCATATATTTT.

V and J are TRBV2 and TRBJ1-2; 10 bases align to TRBD1. The V gene end was trimmed by 2 bases and the J gene end by 4 bases; junction bases not matched to a gene: 10. Germline V gene lookup returns CDR1 SNHLY and CDR2 FYNNEI. The CDR3 has 17 amino acids. CDR3 sequence reads: CASSEFFAGQGTYGYTF. The CDR3 DNA follows: TGTGCCAGCAGTGAATTCTTTGCGGGACAGGGGACCTATGGCTACACCTTC.

The gene calls are TRBV7-8 and TRBJ1-5; TRBD1 might be the D (5 bases). The ends were cut back, 4 bases at V and 11 bases at J, with 18 bases in the middle. The CDR3 runs to 14 residues. Germline V CDR1 and CDR2: SGHVS, FQNEAQ. The CDR3 DNA reads as TGTGCCAGCAGCTATAACAGTGGGGGGGGAGCCCAGCATTTT. Its protein product is CASSYNSGGGAQHF.

The chain links TRBV2 to TRBJ2-1; D is perhaps TRBD2 (5 bases). Germline V gene data show CDR1 as SNHLY and CDR2 as FYNNEI. The CDR3 is made up of 16 amino acids. The germline V and J ends were trimmed by 3 bases and 8 bases, with 20 bases remaining between them. The CDR3 DNA follows: TGTGCCAGCAGTGAGAGGGAAAAAGGGAAGAGCGATGAGCAGTTCTTC. This gives the protein CASSEREKGKSDEQFF.

This clone has a single count. The CDR3 nucleotides are TGTGCCAGCAGCTTAGTGATCCAGGGAAGCTCCTACGAGCAGTACTTC. This sequence encodes CASSLVIQGSSYEQYF. J is TRBJ2-7 and V is TRBV11-2; possibly TRBD1 for D (5 bases). Germline V gives CDR1 SGHAT, CDR2 FQNNGV. The ends were cut back, 1 base at V and 0 bases at J, with 13 bases in the middle. The length of the CDR3 is 16 residues.

The chain carries TRBV27 and TRBJ2-3, with 10 positions matching TRBD2. Trimming cost V 3 bases and J 4 bases; bases outside gene matches: 4. The CDR3 loop spans 15 amino acids. The germline gives CDR1 MNHEY, CDR2 SMNVEV (reference sequence). The CDR3 here is CASSFEAGGPDTQYF. The CDR3 nucleotides are TGTGCCAGCAGTTTTGAAGCGGGGGGGCCAGATACGCAGTATTTT.